The sample holds many counts of the clone carrying this TCR beta chain. As yet, its antigen is unknown. The data are from a study of T cells in Graves' hyperthyroidism and ophthalmopathy. Study as a whole: The blood sample was taken at first diagnosis, before treatment began.

General study results and limits: Most clonotypes expanded in the thyroid (above 0.001) were also present in blood.

Uncontrolled infection, other autoimmune disease, pregnancy or lactation led to exclusion. Each 10 ml fresh peripheral blood draw supplied the PBMCs. RNA transcripts provided the source from which TCR beta CDR3 regions were amplified. An initial round of RT-PCR targeting the TCR CDR3 relied on the HTBI primer set. In TCRdb, the multiplex PCR reads were re-called with MiXCR into one record per CDR3 protein. The sample lists a few hundred thousand distinct CDR3 sequences, roughly 13% seen once, with roughly 35% in the top ten. The V segment lost 5 bases and the J segment 10 bases; nucleotides outside the gene matches: 6. This CDR3 has 13 amino acids. The germline V gene encodes CDR1 SGHAT and CDR2 FQNNGV.

Sequenced: blood. V and J are TRBV11-2 and TRBJ1-4; 8 positions match TRBD1. The source is a woman in her thirties or forties with Graves' ophthalmopathy. CDR3 region: CASSLDRVGKLFF. The CDR3 nucleotides are TGTGCCAGCAGCCTGGACAGGGTTGGAAAACTGTTTTTT.